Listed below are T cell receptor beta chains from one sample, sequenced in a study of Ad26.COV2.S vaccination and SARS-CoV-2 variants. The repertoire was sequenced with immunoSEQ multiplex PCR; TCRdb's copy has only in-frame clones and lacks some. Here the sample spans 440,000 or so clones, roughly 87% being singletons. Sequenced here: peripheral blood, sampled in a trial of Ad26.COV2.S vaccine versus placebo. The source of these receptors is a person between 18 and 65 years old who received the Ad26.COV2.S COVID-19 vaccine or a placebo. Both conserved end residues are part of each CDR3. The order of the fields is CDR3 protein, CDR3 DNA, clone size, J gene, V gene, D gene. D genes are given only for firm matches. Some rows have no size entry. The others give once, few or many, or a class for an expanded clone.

CASSIDSGLAGDNEQFF TGTGCCAGTAGTATAGACTCGGGACTAGCGGGAGACAATGAGCAGTTCTTC once TRBJ2-1 TRBV19 TRBD2
CATARGRGTDTQYF TGTGCCACCGCCCGGGGGCGCGGCACAGATACGCAGTATTTT NA TRBJ2-3 TRBV6-5 NA
CASSRDRNYNEQFF TGTGCCAGCAGCCGGGACAGGAACTACAATGAGCAGTTCTTC once TRBJ2-1 TRBV7-3 TRBD1
CASSPGLHMDTQYF TGTGCCAGCAGCCCCGGACTTCACATGGATACGCAGTATTTT NA TRBJ2-3 TRBV11-3 NA
CASSRGTGGNTIYF TGTGCCAGCAGCAGAGGGACAGGTGGAAACACCATATATTTT NA TRBJ1-3 TRBV11-1 TRBD1
CASSQDVAGNLELFF TGCGCCAGCAGCCAAGATGTAGCGGGGAACTTGGAGCTGTTTTTT NA TRBJ2-2 TRBV4-1 TRBD2
CASSLTRTAEAFF TGTGCCAGCAGCTTAACTCGGACAGCTGAAGCTTTCTTT few TRBJ1-1 TRBV7-3 NA
CATSVGGNEQFF TGTGCCACCAGTGTTGGTGGGAATGAGCAGTTCTTC NA TRBJ2-1 TRBV24-1 NA
CASCQNTGELFF TGTGCCAGCTGCCAGAACACCGGGGAGCTGTTTTTT NA TRBJ2-2 TRBV2 NA
CAWSREQGNQPQHF TGTGCCTGGAGCCGCGAACAGGGAAATCAGCCCCAGCATTTT NA TRBJ1-5 TRBV30 NA
CAWSPTGGSYSNQPQHF TGTGCCTGGAGCCCGACAGGAGGGTCTTATAGCAATCAGCCCCAGCATTTT once TRBJ1-5 TRBV30 NA
CASNDGQGNTGELFF TGTGCCAGCAATGACGGACAGGGGAACACCGGGGAGCTGTTTTTT NA TRBJ2-2 TRBV2 TRBD1
CAWTSGSGEQFF TGTGCCTGGACTAGCGGGAGTGGTGAGCAGTTCTTC NA TRBJ2-1 TRBV30 TRBD2
CASSSLREATGELFF TGCGCCAGCAGCTCCCTTAGGGAAGCCACCGGGGAGCTGTTTTTT NA TRBJ2-2 TRBV5-1 NA
CASSEVVSPGAPDTQYF TGTGCCAGCAGTGAAGTAGTGTCGCCAGGGGCCCCAGATACGCAGTATTTT NA TRBJ2-3 TRBV6-1 NA
CASSHPRTADHVRCEQFF TGTGCCAGCAGCCACCCCAGGACAGCGGACCACGTTCGTTGTGAGCAGTTCTTC NA TRBJ2-1 TRBV3-1/TRBV3-2 NA
CASSVVSNTEAFF TGTGCCAGCAGCGTAGTGTCGAACACTGAAGCTTTCTTT once TRBJ1-1 TRBV9 NA
CASSIISRPDTQYF TGTGCCAGCAGTATAATATCTAGACCAGATACGCAGTATTTT NA TRBJ2-3 TRBV6-5 NA
CASSPVGTSGGGETQYF TGTGCCAGCAGTCCCGTCGGGACTAGCGGGGGCGGAGAGACCCAGTACTTC once TRBJ2-5 TRBV5-4 TRBD2
CASSFPTSGRAARINEQFF TGTGCCAGCAGTTTCCCGACTAGCGGGAGGGCCGCCCGGATTAATGAGCAGTTCTTC NA TRBJ2-1 TRBV28 TRBD2
CAISDGYGEKLFF TGTGCCATCAGTGATGGGTACGGTGAAAAACTGTTTTTT NA TRBJ1-4 TRBV10-3 NA
CASSFTTSGSQETQYF TGTGCCAGCAGTTTTACGACTAGCGGGAGCCAAGAGACCCAGTACTTC NA TRBJ2-5 TRBV6-5 TRBD2
CASGRQGGEKLFF TGTGCCAGCGGAAGACAGGGCGGTGAAAAACTGTTTTTT NA TRBJ1-4 TRBV12-3/TRBV12-4 TRBD1
CASKGDSDYNEQFF TGTGCCAGCAAGGGGGATTCCGACTACAATGAGCAGTTCTTC NA TRBJ2-1 TRBV28 NA
CAWRVGGTPSYNEQFF TGTGCCTGGAGGGTAGGGGGGACTCCTTCCTACAATGAGCAGTTCTTC NA TRBJ2-1 TRBV30 NA
CASRGGQMQPQHF TGTGCCTCCCGTGGCGGGCAGATGCAGCCCCAGCATTTT NA TRBJ1-5 TRBV12-3/TRBV12-4 NA
CASRSLGVYGYTF TGTGCCAGCAGAAGCCTTGGGGTCTATGGCTACACCTTC once TRBJ1-2 TRBV6-6 NA
CASSIAGSSGNTIYF TGTGCCAGTAGTATCGCAGGGAGCTCTGGAAACACCATATATTTT NA TRBJ1-3 TRBV19 NA